This record looks at one T cell receptor (beta chain) sequence and its context. These data are taken from a study of shared clonotypes between healthy human individuals. Per germline, CDR1 MDHEN and CDR2 SYDVKM. V was trimmed by 8 bases and J by 7 bases, leaving 17 bases between them. The CDR3 is 13 residues long. Genomic DNA belonging to each subset was distributed in equal measure over several immunoSEQ plates. The repertoire was sequenced with immunoSEQ multiplex PCR; TCRdb's copy has only in-frame clones and lacks some. The sample yields about 990,000 clones, approximately 78% seen once. Sequenced: memory CD4+ T cells from PBMCs. As for subset: CD45RA-negative fraction. This chain joins TRBV28 and TRBJ1-2, with a possible D match to TRBD1 (5 bases). The source of this sequence is a young man in good health. Some clones in this sample may be carry-over from other donors' samples. The CDR3 nucleotides read TGTGCCAGCGGGGGTGGACCGGGAGGTGGCTACACCTTC. Its protein is CASGGGPGGGYTF.